This T cell receptor (beta chain) emerged from a study of blood T cell repertoires in COVID-19. Study-wide background: The United States, Italy and Spain were the sources of the acute and convalescent COVID-19 samples.

The CDR3 totals 16 residues. V lost 1 base and J 0 bases, leaving 9 bases between the germline ends. The germline gives CDR1 MGHRA, CDR2 YSYEKL. TCRdb's table, derived via immunoSEQ multiplex PCR, lists solely in-frame clones and lacks some. The data contain about 280,000 clones, around 90% of them seen just once; the ten biggest clones take up just under 9.5%. The TCR comes from a man aged 18 to 29 with active or convalescent COVID-19. The chain has TRBV4-1 and TRBJ1-4, with D maybe TRBD1 (5 bases). The specimen was peripheral blood. The CDR3 DNA is TGCGCCAGCAGCCAAGGCCAACAGGCAACTAATGAAAAACTGTTTTTT. Protein sequence: CASSQGQQATNEKLFF.